Listed below are T cell receptor beta chains from one sample, sequenced in a study of T cells in Graves' hyperthyroidism and ophthalmopathy. TCRdb used MiXCR to reprocess the multiplex PCR reads, holding one entry per CDR3 protein. Found here are around 400,000 distinct CDR3 sequences, 25% of them singletons; the top ten hold roughly 80%. Sequenced sample: blood. These receptors originate from a man aged 45-65 years with Graves' hyperthyroidism. Each CDR3 is given with its conserved first and last residue.

>TRBJ2-1|TRBV6-1
CASSKNEQFF
>TRBJ2-1|TRBV30
CAWNPGLATQEQFF
>TRBJ2-1|TRBV5-8
CATSASDEQFF
>TRBJ2-7|TRBV11-2
CASSVGAYEQYF
>TRBJ2-1|TRBV7-3
CASSLTGDPYNEQFF
>TRBJ2-5|TRBV29-1
CSVEDGVETQYF
>TRBJ2-1|TRBV11-2
CASSFTSGKYNEQFF
>TRBJ2-3|TRBV19
CASPRDRGTDTQYF
>TRBJ1-1|TRBV2
CASSAQGKNTEAFF
>TRBJ1-4|TRBV29-1
CSGGNEKLFF
>TRBJ2-5|TRBV20-1
CSARGREGQETQYF
>TRBJ1-2|TRBV3-1
CASSQGKGGGYTF
>TRBJ2-3|TRBV2
CASARDTTDTQYF
>TRBJ2-5|TRBV27
CASSSSGREAQETQYF
>TRBJ1-1|TRBV7-3
CASSLNSYTEAFF
>TRBJ2-2|TRBV3-1
CASSQEGMGTGELFF
>TRBJ2-1|TRBV6-1
CASSGAGYNEQFF
>TRBJ2-3|TRBV5-5
CASSQRPGESRGTQYF
>TRBJ2-3|TRBV2
CATAGTLEPDTQYF
>TRBJ2-3|TRBV5-1
CASRPRSSGTASTDTQYF
>TRBJ2-3|TRBV7-3
CASSPNGGSNRDTQYF
>TRBJ2-1|TRBV2
CATRGTGREQFF
>TRBJ2-7|TRBV28
CASSFWASGYEQYF
>TRBJ1-5|TRBV7-8
CASSLGAENQPQHF
>TRBJ2-7|TRBV2
CASSEGPGALSYEQYF
>TRBJ2-1|TRBV2
CATAEYRGGNEQFF
>TRBJ2-3|TRBV24-1
CATSHSGPTDTQYF
>TRBJ1-2|TRBV19
CASSADRSGYTF
>TRBJ2-5|TRBV9
CASSVDPGTGVQETQYF
>TRBJ1-2|TRBV20-1
CSVGPIRANYGYTF
>TRBJ2-5|TRBV20-1
CSAGWGQETQYF
>TRBJ2-7|TRBV2
CASSERPGEQYF
>TRBJ2-1|TRBV20-1
CSAKGRAYNEQFF
>TRBJ1-1|TRBV12-3/TRBV12-4
CASRMAGNTEAFF
>TRBJ2-7|TRBV14
CASSGPLAGGEQYF
>TRBJ2-3|TRBV6-5
CASSYREASTDTQYF
>TRBJ1-2|TRBV6-5
CASSYSNVILGYGYTF
>TRBJ2-7|TRBV6-2/TRBV6-3
CASSYSIGRHEQYF
>TRBJ2-6|TRBV28
CASSVSGANVLTF
>TRBJ2-2|TRBV5-1
CASSLGPGRIRTGELFF
>TRBJ2-1|TRBV7-2
CASSFSRDEQFF
>TRBJ1-6|TRBV6-1
CASRPQGALASSPLHF
>TRBJ2-7|TRBV6-1
CASSDRGRGSYEQYF
>TRBJ2-2|TRBV6-2/TRBV6-3
CASSRTGTSGPGELFF
>TRBJ2-5|TRBV18
CASSPLRAAQETQYF
>TRBJ1-2|TRBV9
CASSTSVGANYGYTF
>TRBJ2-3|TRBV27
CASSGSGGGADTQYF
>TRBJ2-6|TRBV5-1
CASSITGSGANVLTF
>TRBJ1-2|TRBV28
CASSSQGSYYGYTF
>TRBJ2-3|TRBV5-1
CASSPGLAGGSVDTQYF
>TRBJ2-2|TRBV2
CASRGSGELFF
>TRBJ1-1|TRBV27
CASSLSAEGGAFF
>TRBJ2-3|TRBV4-1
CASSHPGDGTDTQYF